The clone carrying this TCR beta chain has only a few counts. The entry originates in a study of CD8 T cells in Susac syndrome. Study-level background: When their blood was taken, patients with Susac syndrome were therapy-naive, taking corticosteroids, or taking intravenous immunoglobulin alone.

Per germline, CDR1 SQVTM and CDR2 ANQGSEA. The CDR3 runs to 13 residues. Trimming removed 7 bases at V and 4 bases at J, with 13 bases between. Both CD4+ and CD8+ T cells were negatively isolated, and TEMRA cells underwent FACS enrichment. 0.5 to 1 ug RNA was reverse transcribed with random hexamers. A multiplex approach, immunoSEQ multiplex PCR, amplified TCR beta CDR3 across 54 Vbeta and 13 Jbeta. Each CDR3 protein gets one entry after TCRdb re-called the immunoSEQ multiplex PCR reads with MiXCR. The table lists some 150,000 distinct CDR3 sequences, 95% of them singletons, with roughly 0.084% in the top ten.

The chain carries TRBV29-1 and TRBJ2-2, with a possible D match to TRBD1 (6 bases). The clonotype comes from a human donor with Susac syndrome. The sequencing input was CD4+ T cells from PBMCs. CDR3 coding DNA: TGCAGCGCCCTGGGACAATCCACCGGGGAGCTGTTTTTT. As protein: CSALGQSTGELFF.